Below, 19 T cell receptor beta chains from the same sample are listed, as sequenced in a study of beta chain features in type 1 diabetes. General study findings and limits: Across all four CD4+ subsets, people with type 1 diabetes showed modestly shorter TCRB CDR3s.

The antigens for these receptors are not known. Isolated RNA was reverse transcribed in full, so expressed TCRB transcripts were sequenced. The assay was immunoSEQ multiplex PCR, and TCRdb's table has in-frame clones only and misses some. The sample has 550,000 to 850,000 clones, under 15% seen once; the top ten hold approximately 0.022%. Input material: naive CD4+ T cells from blood. Receptor source: a man between 18 and 35 years old with type 1 diabetes.

This clone showed up just once. The CDR3 sequence is CASSHPGETQYF. CDR3 DNA: TGCGCCAGCAGCCACCCAGGGGAGACCCAGTACTTC. The chain uses TRBV4-1 and TRBJ2-5; maybe TRBD1 (5 bases). Germline values: CDR1 MGHRA, CDR2 YSYEKL. The V and J ends lost 3 bases and 5 bases respectively, with 7 bases between them. The CDR3 contains 12 residues.

This chain joins TRBV9 and TRBJ2-1, with 9 nucleotides matching TRBD1. Trimming cost V 2 bases and J 4 bases; bases outside gene matches: 4. In germline, CDR1 is SGDLS, CDR2 YYNGEE. This CDR3 comprises 15 residues. CDR3 amino acids: CASSVDRGVYNEQFF. CDR3 sequence (DNA): TGTGCCAGCAGCGTCGACAGGGGGGTGTACAATGAGCAGTTCTTC.

A remark on this clone: This specimen includes other DNA sequences encoding the same CDR3. The V and J genes are TRBV18 and TRBJ2-3, with 7 bases that match TRBD2. J was trimmed by 6 bases and V by 3 bases; bases with no gene match: 0. The CDR3 consists of 12 residues. Germline lookup yields CDR1 KGHSH and CDR2 LQKENI. This CDR3 reads CASSPGGDTQYF. The CDR3 DNA reads TGTGCCAGCTCACCCGGGGGGGATACGCAGTATTTT.

The chain combines TRBV7-9 with TRBJ2-5, with D maybe TRBD1 (6 bases). The CDR3 consists of 15 residues. Trimming cost V 4 bases and J 2 bases, with 14 bases left between them. The germline V gene has CDR1 SEHNR and CDR2 FQNEAQ (reference sequence). CDR3 amino acids: CASSSRTVTQETQYF. CDR3 sequence (DNA): TGTGCCAGCAGCTCCCGGACAGTTACTCAAGAGACCCAGTACTTC.

The chain employs TRBV18 and TRBJ1-5, with a tentative D call TRBD1 (5 bases). Trimming stripped 6 bases from V and 2 bases from J, with 8 bases between. Germline lookup yields CDR1 KGHSH and CDR2 LQKENI. The CDR3 has 13 amino acids. The CDR3 bases are TGTGCCAGCTCCCAGGGTGGCAATCAGCCCCAGCATTTT. This codes for CASSQGGNQPQHF.

The gene calls are TRBV18 and TRBJ2-1; maybe TRBD1 (5 bases). Germline V gives CDR1 KGHSH, CDR2 LQKENI. The V gene lost 0 bases and the J gene lost 11 bases, with 11 bases spanning the gap. There are 13 residues in the CDR3. The CDR3 is CASSPPGQGKQFF. Here the CDR3 DNA reads TGTGCCAGCTCACCACCCGGGCAGGGAAAGCAGTTCTTC.

This clone has only a few counts. The V call is TRBV30, the J call TRBJ2-5; 8 bases map to TRBD2. V shed 4 bases, J shed 3 bases, and the junction held 7 bases outside the gene matches. The CDR3 is made up of 14 amino acids. Germline V CDR1 and CDR2: GTSNPN, SVGIG (reference sequence). The CDR3 DNA reads TGTGCCTGGACCTTCGGGGGGGGAGAAGAGACCCAGTACTTC. Translation: CAWTFGGGEETQYF. Using reference TRBV30 and TRBJ2-5 for the parts outside the CDR3, the full variable domain is SQTIHQWPATLVQPVGSPLSLECTVEGTSNPNLYWYRQAAGRGLQLLFYSVGIGQISSEVPQNLSASRPQDRQFILSSKKLLLSDSGFYLCAWTFGGGEETQYFGPGTRLLVL.

The gene calls are TRBV7-9 and TRBJ1-2; 9 positions agree with TRBD1. Trimming at V came to 4 bases and at J to 10 bases, leaving 10 bases not matched to a gene. The germline CDR1 and CDR2 sequences are SEHNR and FQNEAQ (reference sequence). The CDR3 is made up of 14 amino acids. CDR3 bases: TGTGCCAGCAGCTATCTGGACAGGGGAGATATCTACACCTTC. This codes for CASSYLDRGDIYTF.

The CDR3 nucleotides are TGTGCCTGGAGCTGGGGGACAGATACGCAGTATTTT. Its protein product is CAWSWGTDTQYF. The rearrangement links TRBV30 to TRBJ2-3; the D call may be TRBD1 or TRBD2 (5 bases each). V was clipped by 3 bases and J by 3 bases, with 7 bases between them. CDR1 is GTSNPN and CDR2 is SVGIG in the germline V gene (reference sequence). The CDR3 has 12 amino acids.

The table lists this clone with a few counts. The rearrangement joins TRBV6-5 to TRBJ2-1; 7 nucleotides agree with TRBD2. Germline V gene lookup returns CDR1 MNHEY and CDR2 SVGAGI. This CDR3 region has 13 residues. Losses at the gene ends were 4 bases for V and 5 bases for J; bases not matched to a gene: 2. The CDR3 protein is CASSSGTNNEQFF. The CDR3 nucleotides are TGTGCCAGCAGTTCCGGGACTAACAATGAGCAGTTCTTC.

Notes on this clone: It is likely a read error, because the conserved phenylalanine at the end of the CDR3 is missing. The chain combines TRBV30 with TRBJ1-1; D is possibly TRBD1 (6 bases). Deletions cut 5 bases from V and 1 base from J, with 11 bases between. CDR1 and CDR2 (germline): GTSNPN, SVGIG (reference sequence). This CDR3 is 13 amino acids long. The CDR3 coding sequence is TGTGCCTGGGACAGGCTAGGGAACACTGAAGCTTTCCTT. This sequence encodes CAWDRLGNTEAFL.

The chain has TRBV20-1 and TRBJ2-7; D gene unclear. This CDR3 contains 10 residues. The germline CDR1 and CDR2 sequences are DFQATT and SNEGSKA (reference sequence). Between the trimmed V and J ends, which lost 3 bases and 5 bases, there was a span of 5 bases. The CDR3 here is CSARADEQYF. The CDR3 region has the DNA TGCAGTGCTAGGGCCGACGAGCAGTACTTC.

The chain uses TRBV7-9 and TRBJ2-3; 7 nucleotides align to TRBD1. Germline trimming cut 4 bases from V and 2 bases from J; bases unmatched to any gene: 6. The CDR3 is 15 amino acids. CDR1 and CDR2 (germline): SEHNR, FQNEAQ (reference sequence). This chain's CDR3 is CASSYGTDHTDTQYF. For the CDR3, the DNA is TGTGCCAGCAGCTACGGGACAGACCACACAGATACGCAGTATTTT. The full variable domain, with the rest looked up from reference TRBV7-9 and TRBJ2-3, is DTGVSQNPRHKITKRGQNVTFRCDPISEHNRLYWYRQTLGQGPEFLTYFQNEAQLEKSRLLSDRFSAERPKGSFSTLEIQRTEQGDSAMYLCASSYGTDHTDTQYFGPGTRLTVL.

In this sample, this clone turned up a few times. The rearrangement links TRBV9 to TRBJ1-1; D is unclear. Germline CDR1 and CDR2: SGDLS and YYNGEE. Trimming removed 0 bases from V and 0 bases from J, with 9 bases in between. The CDR3 is 15 residues long. CDR3 nucleotide sequence: TGTGCCAGCAGCGTAGTGTCCGCGATGAACACTGAAGCTTTCTTT. This translates into CASSVVSAMNTEAFF.

The rearrangement joins TRBV5-1 to TRBJ2-2, with a weak D call TRBD2 (6 bases). Trimming removed 2 bases from V and 2 bases from J, with 7 bases in between. The CDR3 has 14 amino acids. Germline V lookup: CDR1 SGHRS, CDR2 YFSETQ. DNA of the CDR3: TGCGCCAGCAGCTTCGGGGGAAACACCGGGGAGCTGTTTTTT. This gives the protein CASSFGGNTGELFF.

This clone was recorded a few times. The V and J genes are TRBV6-1 and TRBJ2-1; weak D call: TRBD2 (6 bases). Trimming took 7 bases from V and 8 from J, leaving 12 bases between them. Germline CDR1 MNHNS, CDR2 SASEGT. This CDR3 region has 12 residues. CDR3 sequence (DNA): TGTGCCAGCACCCACCCGGGGGATGAGCAGTTCTTC. As protein: CASTHPGDEQFF.

This clone was seen a handful of times. Other DNA sequences in this sample translate to the same CDR3. The J gene is TRBJ2-3, the V gene TRBV5-1, with unresolved D. The CDR3 runs 14 residues. Per the germline V gene, CDR1 is SGHRS and CDR2 is YFSETQ. Trimming pared 5 bases from V and 2 bases from J, leaving 12 bases between. This CDR3 is CASSPGRNTDTQYF. DNA for the CDR3: TGCGCCAGCAGTCCCGGCAGGAACACAGATACGCAGTATTTT.

This CDR3 reads CASSLTRGSSPLHF. For the CDR3, the DNA is TGTGCCAGCAGCTTAACCAGGGGAAGTTCACCCCTCCACTTT. This sequence joins TRBV7-2 and TRBJ1-6; D might be TRBD1 (6 bases). V was clipped by 2 bases and J by 9 bases, with 11 bases between them. CDR1 is SGHTA and CDR2 is FQGNSA in the germline V gene. This CDR3 comprises 14 residues.

This chain links TRBV9 with TRBJ2-1; 8 bases are shared with TRBD2. V trimming: 0 bases; J trimming: 4 bases; junction bases outside the gene matches: 3. Per germline, CDR1 SGDLS and CDR2 YYNGEE. CDR3 size: 15 residues. The DNA for the CDR3 is TGTGCCAGCAGCGTAGCTACTAGCGGATACAATGAGCAGTTCTTC. This sequence encodes CASSVATSGYNEQFF.